The 20 T cell receptor beta chains in this list originate from one sample, sequenced in a study of T-cell memory formation after mild COVID-19. TCRdb passed the 5' RACE reads through MiXCR, listing each CDR3 protein once. The sample contains 450,000 or so distinct CDR3 sequences, 20% of which appear only once. What was sequenced was PBMCs or a T cell subset sorted from them (not recorded which). These receptors were collected from an adult woman who had mild COVID-19 (a few samples of this study predate the infection). Cell type and time point are not known.

This clonotype was counted a few times. The genes are TRBV7-3 and TRBJ2-1; D not certain. V lost 8 bases and J 8 bases, leaving 13 bases between the germline ends. CDR3 length: 12 amino acids. CDR1 and CDR2 (germline): SGHTA, FQGTGA. The CDR3 DNA follows: TGTGCCAGCGGCCTCACGAGAGATGAGCAGTTCTTC. This translates into CASGLTRDEQFF.

J is TRBJ1-2 and V is TRBV7-9; no definite D call. Germline CDR1 and CDR2: SEHNR and FQNEAQ (reference sequence). This CDR3 has 14 residues. The V and J ends lost 5 bases and 7 bases respectively, with 17 bases between them. CDR3 loop: CASSPRTAPGGYTF. In DNA, the CDR3 is TGTGCCAGCAGCCCCCGGACGGCACCCGGTGGCTACACCTTC.

The chain joins TRBV7-6 to TRBJ1-3, with 8 bases that match TRBD1. Germline V gene lookup returns CDR1 SGHVS and CDR2 FNYEAQ. This CDR3 has 17 amino acids. Trimming removed 1 base from V and 0 bases from J; junction bases left unmatched: 5. The CDR3 nucleotides read TGTGCCAGCAGCTTAGAAGGGACAGGATTCTCTGGAAACACCATATATTTT. Translating it yields CASSLEGTGFSGNTIYF.

In its sample, this clonotype was seen once. The chain couples TRBV24-1 to TRBJ2-5; D unresolved. From germline, CDR1 is KGHDR and CDR2 SFDVKD. The CDR3 extends over 11 amino acids. Trimming removed 3 bases from V and 3 bases from J, with 1 base in between. The CDR3 nucleotides are TGTGCCACCAGTGATAAAGAGACCCAGTACTTC. Amino acids: CATSDKETQYF.

This clonotype was observed a handful of times. The V gene is TRBV24-1, the J gene TRBJ2-1; D is unclear. The V end was cut by 1 base, the J end by 9 bases, with 9 bases between. The CDR3 is 13 residues long. Germline loops: CDR1 KGHDR, CDR2 SFDVKD. CDR3 region: CATSDFGLSEQFF. The CDR3 DNA reads as TGTGCCACCAGTGATTTCGGGCTAAGTGAGCAGTTCTTC.

There are a few counts of this clonotype. The chain employs TRBV5-1 and TRBJ2-6; D not certain. The CDR3 has 15 amino acids. Trimming cost V 1 base and J 2 bases, with 7 bases left between them. Germline V lookup: CDR1 SGHRS, CDR2 YFSETQ. The CDR3 reads CASSLQVAGANVLTF. As DNA, the CDR3 is TGCGCCAGCAGCTTGCAGGTGGCTGGGGCCAACGTCCTGACTTTC.

The gene calls are TRBV6-2 or TRBV6-3 and TRBJ1-2, with D hard to call. V lost 8 bases and J lost 3, with 10 bases in between. This CDR3 region has 12 residues. Germline CDR1 and CDR2: MNHEY and SVGEGT. The CDR3 loop is CASATSHYGYTF. CDR3 DNA sequence: TGTGCCAGCGCGACTTCTCACTATGGCTACACCTTC.

This chain uses TRBV2 with TRBJ1-2; 9 positions agree with TRBD1. The length of the CDR3 is 16 residues. Trimming cost V 5 bases and J 4 bases; bases outside gene matches: 11. The germline V gene has CDR1 SNHLY and CDR2 FYNNEI. Here the CDR3 reads CASSPTGTGTFYGYTF. The CDR3 DNA is TGTGCCAGCAGTCCTACCGGGACAGGGACCTTCTATGGCTACACCTTC.

This clonotype turned up a few times. CDR3 region: CASKPGEYNSPLHF. In DNA form, the CDR3 reads TGTGCCAGCAAACCAGGGGAATACAATTCACCCCTCCACTTT. The chain couples TRBV12-3 or TRBV12-4 to TRBJ1-6; D is perhaps TRBD1 (6 bases). The CDR3 is made up of 14 amino acids. The V and J ends lost 7 bases and 7 bases respectively, with 14 bases between them.

This rearrangement joins TRBV18 to TRBJ2-5; a possible D gene is TRBD1 (5 bases). Germline-derived CDR1 and CDR2 are KGHSH and LQKENI. Trimming took off 2 bases at V and 2 bases at J, with 9 bases between the two ends. This CDR3 region has 14 residues. CDR3 nucleotide sequence: TGTGCCAGCTCACCATCCCAGGGTCAAGAGACCCAGTACTTC. It encodes CASSPSQGQETQYF.

The rearrangement joins TRBV4-3 to TRBJ1-6; D unclear. This CDR3 is 15 amino acids long. Trimming shortened V by 0 bases and J by 6 bases, and 9 bases separated the two germline ends. In germline, CDR1 is LGHNA, CDR2 YSLEER. This chain's CDR3 is CASSQDRSANSPLHF. The CDR3, as DNA: TGCGCCAGCAGCCAAGATAGGTCAGCTAATTCACCCCTCCACTTT.

This clonotype showed up many times. The V and J genes are TRBV5-1 and TRBJ2-1, with a weak D call TRBD1 (5 bases). V dropped 0 bases and J dropped 4 bases, with 8 bases sitting between them. Germline CDR1 reads SGHRS; CDR2 reads YFSETQ. This CDR3 is built from 14 residues. CDR3 DNA: TGCGCCAGCAGCTTGGGACAGACGTACAATGAGCAGTTCTTC. Its protein product is CASSLGQTYNEQFF. The full variable domain, rest sourced from reference TRBV5-1 and TRBJ2-1, is KAGVTQTPRYLIKTRGQQVTLSCSPISGHRSVSWYQQTPGQGLQFLFEYFSETQRNKGNFPGRFSGRQFSNSRSEMNVSTLELGDSALYLCASSLGQTYNEQFFGPGTRLTVL.

Only a few counts were recorded for this clonotype. CDR3 region: CASSIVGGTTYEQYF. In DNA form, the CDR3 reads TGTGCCAGTAGTATAGTTGGGGGGACGACCTACGAGCAGTACTTC. The rearrangement joins TRBV19 to TRBJ2-7; weak D call: TRBD2 (6 bases). This CDR3 has 15 residues. Trimming stripped 1 base from V and 2 bases from J, with 12 bases between. Per germline, CDR1 LNHDA and CDR2 SQIVND (reference sequence).

This clonotype appeared a few times. V is TRBV5-6 and J is TRBJ2-1; 8 bases line up with TRBD1. Per the germline V gene, CDR1 is SGHDT and CDR2 is YYEEEE. J gave up 3 bases and V 0 bases, and 5 bases lay outside the gene matches. The CDR3 loop spans 16 amino acids. CDR3 nucleotides: TGTGCCAGCAGCTTGGGGGGACAGGTTTTCTACAATGAGCAGTTCTTC. Its protein product is CASSLGGQVFYNEQFF.

The V and J genes are TRBV9 and TRBJ1-4; a weak D match, TRBD1 (6 bases). CDR3 size: 15 residues. The V gene's germline CDR1 is SGDLS and CDR2 YYNGEE. V shed 0 bases and J shed 5 bases, with 11 bases lying between them. This CDR3 reads CASSVGGAPNEKLFF. DNA for the CDR3: TGTGCCAGCAGCGTAGGGGGGGCACCAAATGAAAAACTGTTTTTT.

This chain connects TRBV7-9 to TRBJ2-5, with a weak D call TRBD1 (6 bases). Looked up from germline, CDR1 is SEHNR and CDR2 is FQNEAQ (reference sequence). This CDR3 is 17 amino acids long. The ends were cut back, 7 bases at V and 2 bases at J, with 23 bases in the middle. In nucleotides, the CDR3 is TGTGCCAGCACCCCCCCCTTACAGCGGCAGGGGCAAGAGACCCAGTACTTC. Its translation: CASTPPLQRQGQETQYF.

The CDR3 here is CASSYLGAGAYEQYF. CDR3 nucleotide sequence: TGTGCCAGCAGTTACTTAGGAGCGGGAGCCTACGAGCAGTACTTC. The rearrangement links TRBV6-2 or TRBV6-3 to TRBJ2-7; 8 bases match TRBD2. This CDR3 has 15 amino acids. Germline lookup yields CDR1 MNHEY and CDR2 SVGEGT. The J segment lost 2 bases and the V segment lost 1 base, leaving 4 bases of the junction unmatched.

This clonotype was seen a few times. V gene TRBV6-6 combines with J gene TRBJ1-3; D not resolved. The V gene lost 0 bases and the J gene lost 7 bases, with 16 bases spanning the gap. This CDR3 region has 16 residues. Germline lookup yields CDR1 MNHNY and CDR2 SVGAGI (reference sequence). DNA for the CDR3: TGTGCCAGCAGTTACTCTGACTCCAACGCGGGGAACACCATATATTTT. Translating gives CASSYSDSNAGNTIYF.

This rearrangement joins TRBV3-1 to TRBJ1-1; D gene unclear. CDR1 and CDR2 from the germline V gene are LGHDT and YNNKEL (reference sequence). The CDR3 has 14 residues. Trimming took 0 bases from V and 11 from J, leaving 16 bases between them. CDR3 in amino acids: CASSQEAREGLAFF. In DNA, the CDR3 is TGTGCCAGCAGCCAAGAGGCGCGCGAAGGGCTGGCTTTCTTT. Using reference TRBV3-1 and TRBJ1-1 for the parts outside the CDR3, the full variable domain is DTAVSQTPKYLVTQMGNDKSIKCEQNLGHDTMYWYKQDSKKFLKIMFSYNNKELIINETVPNRFSPKSPDKAHLNLHINSLELGDSAVYFCASSQEAREGLAFFGQGTRLTVV.

This clonotype came up a few times. This sequence joins TRBV2 and TRBJ1-5, with D uncertain. V was pared by 5 bases and J by 5 bases, with 10 bases between. Germline-derived CDR1 and CDR2 are SNHLY and FYNNEI. The CDR3 loop spans 13 amino acids. The CDR3 is CASSMEGYQPQHF. Here the CDR3 DNA reads TGTGCCAGCAGTATGGAAGGATATCAGCCCCAGCATTTT.